What follows are 29 T cell receptor beta chains derived from one specimen sequenced in a study of CD8 T cells in Susac syndrome. The authors reverse transcribed 0.5 to 1 ug RNA with random hexamers. Using its own MiXCR run on the immunoSEQ multiplex PCR reads, TCRdb lists one record per CDR3 protein. The repertoire holds 400,000 or so distinct CDR3 sequences, approximately 85% seen once, with under 0.15% in the top ten. Sample: CD8+ T cells from PBMCs. Every receptor here comes from a human donor with multiple sclerosis.

The rearrangement joins TRBV19 to TRBJ2-1, with no clear D. With 6 bases removed from V and 2 bases from J, the gap between germline ends came to 11 bases. The germline V gene encodes CDR1 LNHDA and CDR2 SQIVND (reference sequence). The CDR3 covers 14 residues. This chain's CDR3 is CASSPSAAYNEQFF. CDR3 sequence (DNA): TGTGCCAGTAGCCCATCAGCCGCCTACAATGAGCAGTTCTTC.

The chain recombines TRBV6-5 with TRBJ2-2, with D uncertain. CDR3 length: 14 amino acids. V was pared by 2 bases and J by 7 bases, with 11 bases between. Germline-derived CDR1 and CDR2 are MNHEY and SVGAGI. CDR3 in DNA: TGTGCCAGCAGTTACCGCAGTGTTAACGGGGAGCTGTTTTTT. Translating gives CASSYRSVNGELFF.

J is TRBJ2-3 and V is TRBV28; the match to TRBD2 covers 7 bases. J was trimmed by 3 bases and V by 4 bases; bases with no gene match: 10. This CDR3 comprises 16 residues. Germline V gene data show CDR1 as MDHEN and CDR2 as SYDVKM. Written as DNA, the CDR3 is TGTGCCAGCAGTTACGGGCCAGCGGGGTATACAGATACGCAGTATTTT. It is translated as CASSYGPAGYTDTQYF.

The rearrangement links TRBV6-1 to TRBJ2-7; TRBD1 matches 7 bases. The CDR3 totals 16 residues. Losses at the gene ends were 6 bases for V and 0 bases for J; bases not matched to a gene: 11. In germline, CDR1 is MNHNS, CDR2 SASEGT. CDR3 sequence (DNA): TGTGCCAGCAGATCCGACAGGGAGAGGTCCTCCTACGAGCAGTACTTC. This sequence encodes CASRSDRERSSYEQYF.

For the CDR3, the DNA is TGTGCCAGCAGGACAGGGGCCGGCAATCAGCCCCAGCATTTT. Translated, it gives CASRTGAGNQPQHF. The chain uses TRBV2 and TRBJ1-5; 8 bases line up with TRBD1. The CDR3 spans 14 residues. V lost 6 bases, J lost 2 bases, and 3 bases stayed unmatched. Germline CDR1 is SNHLY and CDR2 is FYNNEI.

J is TRBJ1-1 and V is TRBV28; tentative D call: TRBD1 (5 bases). V was clipped by 4 bases and J by 1 base, with 10 bases between them. The length of the CDR3 is 14 residues. Germline CDR1 is MDHEN and CDR2 is SYDVKM. CDR3 protein: CASSSRQTNTEAFF. In DNA, the CDR3 is TGTGCCAGCAGTTCCCGACAGACGAACACTGAAGCTTTCTTT.

This clonotype was counted only a few times. V and J are TRBV6-1 and TRBJ2-7, with D unresolved. The CDR3 sequence is 11 residues long. V lost 4 bases, J lost 7 bases, and 8 bases lay in between. Germline V lookup: CDR1 MNHNS, CDR2 SASEGT. Written as DNA, the CDR3 is TGTGCCAGCAGTGGGACCGGGGAGCAGTACTTC. Amino acid sequence: CASSGTGEQYF.

The V gene is TRBV10-2, the J gene TRBJ2-1; D remains ambiguous. Germline V lookup: CDR1 WSHSY, CDR2 SAAADI. Trimming took off 2 bases at V and 0 bases at J, with 5 bases between the two ends. The CDR3 covers 14 residues. The DNA for the CDR3 is TGCGCCAGCAGTGAGCCGGGCTCCTACAATGAGCAGTTCTTC. Amino acid sequence: CASSEPGSYNEQFF.

The V gene is TRBV12-3 or TRBV12-4, the J gene TRBJ2-5; 11 nucleotides line up with TRBD2. The V and J ends lost 5 bases and 3 bases, in that order; junction bases with no gene match: 5. CDR3 length equals 15 residues. CDR3 in amino acids: CASSAPTSGKETQYF. The CDR3, as DNA: TGTGCCAGCAGTGCCCCGACTAGCGGGAAAGAGACCCAGTACTTC.

The gene calls are TRBV6-2 or TRBV6-3 and TRBJ1-5; D ambiguous. Trimming left V 0 bases short and J 5 bases short, with 2 bases between. The CDR3 runs to 12 residues. The germline gives CDR1 MNHEY, CDR2 SVGEGT. The CDR3 DNA sequence: TGTGCCAGCAGTTACTCGGATCAGCCCCAGCATTTT. It is translated as CASSYSDQPQHF.

This chain links TRBV7-8 with TRBJ1-1; D gene unclear. The germline gives CDR1 SGHVS, CDR2 FQNEAQ. The V end was cut by 5 bases, the J end by 2 bases, with 15 bases between. The CDR3 is made up of 15 amino acids. CDR3 sequence: CASSHSRTDNTEAFF. DNA of the CDR3: TGTGCCAGCAGCCATTCCCGGACCGATAACACTGAAGCTTTCTTT.

The rearrangement links TRBV4-2 to TRBJ1-1; TRBD1 agrees at 7 bases. CDR1 and CDR2 from the germline V gene are LGHNA and YNFKEQ. The CDR3 is 15 residues long. V dropped 2 bases and J dropped 2; count of bases not matched to a gene: 5. The chain's CDR3 is CASSQLGQINTEAFF. The CDR3 region has the DNA TGTGCCAGCAGCCAATTGGGACAGATAAACACTGAAGCTTTCTTT.

This chain joins TRBV10-3 and TRBJ2-7; D unresolved. CDR1 is ENHRY and CDR2 is SYGVKD in the germline V gene. Between the trimmed V and J ends, which lost 3 bases and 1 base, there was a span of 10 bases. This CDR3 has 14 residues. CDR3 residues: CAISDRAVSYEQYF. CDR3 coding DNA: TGTGCCATCAGTGACCGGGCAGTTTCCTACGAGCAGTACTTC.

V gene TRBV12-3 or TRBV12-4 combines with J gene TRBJ2-7, with D possibly being TRBD1 or TRBD2 (6 bases each). The V end was cut by 6 bases, the J end by 0 bases, with 15 bases between. The CDR3 totals 15 residues. The CDR3: CASSSTEGGSYEQYF. The CDR3 nucleotides are TGTGCCAGCAGCTCGACTGAGGGGGGCTCCTACGAGCAGTACTTC.

This chain links TRBV28 with TRBJ2-7; D possibly corresponds to TRBD2 (6 bases). The CDR3 runs to 15 residues. Trimming took off 1 base at V and 3 bases at J, with 13 bases between the two ends. CDR1 MDHEN and CDR2 SYDVKM come from the germline V gene. The CDR3 here is CASSLSVLAGYEQYF. The CDR3 bases are TGTGCCAGCAGTTTATCGGTACTAGCAGGCTACGAGCAGTACTTC.

The chain couples TRBV21-1 to TRBJ1-2; TRBD1, the table's D call, was not compared with the DNA. TRBV21-1 is a pseudogene locus. This CDR3 comprises 18 residues. This chain's CDR3 is CASSKIRGGTARNYGYTF. The CDR3 region has the DNA TGTGCCAGCAGCAAAATAAGGGGGGGCACCGCTCGCAACTATGGCTACACCTTC.

The V and J genes are TRBV27 and TRBJ2-1; no firm D call. Germline lookup yields CDR1 MNHEY and CDR2 SMNVEV (reference sequence). CDR3 length: 13 residues. V lost 3 bases and J 8 bases, leaving 11 bases between the germline ends. DNA for the CDR3: TGTGCCAGCAGTTTTGCTTCCCTTGATGAGCAGTTCTTC. Protein sequence: CASSFASLDEQFF.

CDR3: CASSGPSGSSYNEQFF. CDR3 DNA sequence: TGTGCCAGCAGTGGCCCTAGCGGGAGCTCCTACAATGAGCAGTTCTTC. The V gene is TRBV12-3 or TRBV12-4, the J gene TRBJ2-1; 10 bases match TRBD2. The CDR3 is 16 residues long. V trimming: 5 bases; J trimming: 0 bases; junction bases outside the gene matches: 4.

The sample holds one count of this clonotype. The chain has TRBV10-2 and TRBJ1-2; the D is unclear. The V gene lost 0 bases and the J gene lost 3 bases, with 14 bases spanning the gap. The CDR3 extends over 16 amino acids. Germline CDR1 reads WSHSY; CDR2 reads SAAADI. CDR3 region: CASSESGRIPDYGYTF. DNA for the CDR3: TGCGCCAGCAGTGAGTCTGGACGGATACCCGACTATGGCTACACCTTC.

The chain couples TRBV10-2 to TRBJ2-7, with TRBD2 matching over 8 bases. CDR3 size: 13 residues. Germline CDR1 is WSHSY and CDR2 is SAAADI. V lost 7 bases to trimming and J lost 10 bases; unmatched junction nucleotides: 12. CDR3 nucleotide sequence: TGCGCCAGCACCCTCCCGGGAGGGGTAGAACAGTACTTC. It specifies CASTLPGGVEQYF.

The chain has TRBV4-1 and TRBJ2-3; 7 nucleotides match TRBD2. The ends lost 1 base at V and 3 bases at J; junction bases unmatched: 4. This CDR3 is 15 amino acids long. Germline V CDR1 and CDR2: MGHRA, YSYEKL. The CDR3 nucleotides are TGCGCCAGCAGCCAAGGACTAGCCGGGACAGATACGCAGTATTTT. Translation: CASSQGLAGTDTQYF.

The J gene is TRBJ2-7, the V gene TRBV20-1, with TRBD2 matching over 9 bases. Germline CDR1 is DFQATT and CDR2 is SNEGSKA (reference sequence). CDR3 length equals 13 residues. Trimming at V came to 5 bases and at J to 0 bases, leaving 2 bases not matched to a gene. The CDR3 loop reads CSAGGRDSYEQYF. CDR3 sequence (DNA): TGCAGTGCTGGCGGGAGGGACTCCTACGAGCAGTACTTC.

V is TRBV5-6 and J is TRBJ2-7; D gene uncertain. Germline CDR1 SGHDT, CDR2 YYEEEE. V was pared by 0 bases and J by 0 bases, with 7 bases between. CDR3 length equals 14 residues. CDR3 sequence: CASSLEGFSYEQYF. As DNA, the CDR3 is TGTGCCAGCAGCTTGGAGGGATTCTCCTACGAGCAGTACTTC.

The chain uses TRBV29-1 and TRBJ2-1, with D perhaps matching TRBD2 (5 bases). This CDR3 region has 14 residues. The ends were cut back, 7 bases at V and 6 bases at J, with 19 bases in the middle. Per germline, CDR1 SQVTM and CDR2 ANQGSEA. CDR3 nucleotide sequence: TGCAGCGCCCGCCAACTAGAGGAGTCCAATGAGCAGTTCTTC. It codes for CSARQLEESNEQFF.

This rearrangement joins TRBV6-1 to TRBJ2-2; TRBD2 agrees at 9 bases. Germline values: CDR1 MNHNS, CDR2 SASEGT. The CDR3 is 15 amino acids. With 4 bases clipped from V and 5 bases from J, the junction kept 5 bases outside the gene matches. CDR3 loop: CASSGQREVTGELFF. For the CDR3, the DNA is TGTGCCAGCAGTGGCCAGCGGGAGGTTACCGGGGAGCTGTTTTTT.

This clonotype was seen only once. The chain employs TRBV19 and TRBJ2-2, with 12 bases matching TRBD2. The CDR3 loop spans 16 amino acids. CDR1 and CDR2 (germline): LNHDA, SQIVND (reference sequence). V lost 7 bases, J lost 4 bases, and 7 bases stayed unmatched. CDR3 protein: CASTERLAGVTGELFF. Here the CDR3 DNA reads TGTGCCAGTACTGAGAGACTAGCGGGAGTCACCGGGGAGCTGTTTTTT.

V usage is TRBV28 and J usage is TRBJ1-1; a possible D gene is TRBD1 (5 bases). V was pared by 2 bases and J by 4 bases, with 23 bases between. The CDR3 runs 18 residues. Germline CDR1 reads MDHEN; CDR2 reads SYDVKM. The CDR3 sequence: CASSLDGEVWGVSTEAFF. The CDR3 nucleotides read TGTGCCAGCAGTTTAGACGGGGAGGTGTGGGGGGTGAGCACTGAAGCTTTCTTT.

The rearrangement links TRBV3-1 to TRBJ2-1; the D call may be TRBD1 or TRBD2 (7 bases each). Germline CDR1 and CDR2: LGHDT and YNNKEL (reference sequence). V lost 1 base, J lost 3 bases, and 19 bases lay in between. This CDR3 has 18 residues. The CDR3: CASSQGKLGRGGYNEQFF. For the CDR3, the DNA is TGTGCCAGCAGCCAAGGAAAGTTGGGCAGGGGGGGCTACAATGAGCAGTTCTTC.

This chain joins TRBV2 and TRBJ2-7, with 15 bases that match TRBD2. From germline, CDR1 is SNHLY and CDR2 FYNNEI. The CDR3 length is 18 residues. The V segment lost 5 bases and the J segment 1 base; nucleotides outside the gene matches: 9. The CDR3 region is CASSQEGTSGGISYEQYF. CDR3 bases: TGTGCCAGCAGTCAGGAGGGGACTAGCGGGGGGATTTCCTACGAGCAGTACTTC.